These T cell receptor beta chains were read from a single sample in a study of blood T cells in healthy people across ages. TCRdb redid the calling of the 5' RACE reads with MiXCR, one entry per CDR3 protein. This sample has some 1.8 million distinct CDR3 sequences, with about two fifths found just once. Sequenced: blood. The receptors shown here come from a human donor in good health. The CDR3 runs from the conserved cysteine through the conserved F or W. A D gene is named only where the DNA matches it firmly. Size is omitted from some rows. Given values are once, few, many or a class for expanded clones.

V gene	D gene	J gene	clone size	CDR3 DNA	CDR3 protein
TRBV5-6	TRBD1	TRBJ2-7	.	TGTGCCAGCAGTTATTACGGGACAGGCGACGGCGAGCAGTACTTC	CASSYYGTGDGEQYF
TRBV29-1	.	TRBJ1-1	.	TGCAGCTTTCAATTCAACACTGAAGCTTTCTTT	CSFQFNTEAFF
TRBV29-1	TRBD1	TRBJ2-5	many	TGCAGCGTTAAAAGGGGGCAGGAGACCCAGTACTTC	CSVKRGQETQYF
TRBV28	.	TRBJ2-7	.	TGTGCCAGCAGTTTCGATCGATTCCTGCCCTACGAGCAGTACTTC	CASSFDRFLPYEQYF
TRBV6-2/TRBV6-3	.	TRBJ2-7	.	TGTGCCAGCAGCCCCGAGGGCGGGCGCTCCTACGAGCAGTACTTC	CASSPEGGRSYEQYF
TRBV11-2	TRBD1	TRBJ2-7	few	TGTGCCAGCAGCCCTAGTGGGGACAGAACGTCCTACGAGCAGTACTTC	CASSPSGDRTSYEQYF
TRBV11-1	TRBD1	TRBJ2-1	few	TGTGCCAGCAGCTTAATTCGGTTGATAGGGGGCAACCTAAGCTCCTACAATGAGCAGTTCTTC	CASSLIRLIGGNLSSYNEQFF
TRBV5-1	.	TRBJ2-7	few	TGCGCCAGCAGCGCGGGGCAGAGCTCCTACGAGCAGTACTTC	CASSAGQSSYEQYF
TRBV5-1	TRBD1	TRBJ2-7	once	TGCGCCAGCAGGAGGGACAGGGGGCCCTACGAGCAGTACTTC	CASRRDRGPYEQYF
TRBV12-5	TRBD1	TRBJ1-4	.	TGTGCTAGTGGTTTGGTCCACAGGGGGCCGGCTAATGAAAAACTGTTTTTT	CASGLVHRGPANEKLFF
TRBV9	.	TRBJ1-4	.	TGTGCCAGCAGCGTAGCCAGGGAAGGTGAAAAACTGTTTTTT	CASSVAREGEKLFF
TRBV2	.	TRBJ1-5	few	TGTGCCAGCAGTGAAGCATCGTTTCAGCCCCAGCATTTT	CASSEASFQPQHF
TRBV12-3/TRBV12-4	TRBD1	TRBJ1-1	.	TGTGCCAGCAGTCCTGGGACAGACAATTGGGACACTGAAGCTTTCTTT	CASSPGTDNWDTEAFF
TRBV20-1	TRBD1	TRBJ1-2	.	TGCAGTGTTCCCTCTGTGGACAGGACCGGCTACACCTTC	CSVPSVDRTGYTF
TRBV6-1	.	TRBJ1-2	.	TGTGCCAGCAGTGATATAGGGGTCGGTGGCTACACCTTC	CASSDIGVGGYTF
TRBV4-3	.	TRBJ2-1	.	TGCGCCAGCGGCCAAGATTGGCGGAGAGCTTACAATGAGCAGTTCTTC	CASGQDWRRAYNEQFF
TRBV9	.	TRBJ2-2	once	TGTGCCAGCAGCGTAGGGAGGGGAGGTATTAACACCGGGGAGCTGTTTTTT	CASSVGRGGINTGELFF
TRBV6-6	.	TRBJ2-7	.	TGTGCCAGCAGGGACACGGGGGTCCTCTACGAGCAGTACTTC	CASRDTGVLYEQYF
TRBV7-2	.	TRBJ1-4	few	TGTGCCAGCAGCCGAGACTCCAATGAAAAACTGTTTTTT	CASSRDSNEKLFF
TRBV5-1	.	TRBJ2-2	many	TGCGCCAGCAGCCCGCTCTCCGCGTTCACCGGGGAGCTGTTTTTT	CASSPLSAFTGELFF
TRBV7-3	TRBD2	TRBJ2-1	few	TGTGCCAGCAGCTTAATACCCGGGGGGGGCAATGAGCAGTTCTTC	CASSLIPGGGNEQFF
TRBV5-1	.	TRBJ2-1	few	TGCGCCAGCAGCCCTACTGCGGGCGGTGGCGATGAGCAGTTCTTC	CASSPTAGGGDEQFF
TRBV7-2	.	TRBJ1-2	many	TGTGCCACCGAGTATGGCTACACCTTC	CATEYGYTF
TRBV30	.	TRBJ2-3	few	TGTGCAGTATCCAGATCATCTCGTGCGGATACGCAGTATTTT	CAVSRSSRADTQYF
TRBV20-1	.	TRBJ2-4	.	TGCAGTGCTAGAAACCCCGACGGGTCTGCGAACATTCAGTACTTC	CSARNPDGSANIQYF
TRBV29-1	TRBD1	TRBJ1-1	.	TGCAGCGTTGCCCCAGGGGGCTTTACTGAAGCTTTCTTT	CSVAPGGFTEAFF
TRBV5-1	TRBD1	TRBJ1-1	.	TGCGCCAGCAGCGGGACAGGAAGAGGGTTTGGTGAAGCTTTCTTT	CASSGTGRGFGEAFF
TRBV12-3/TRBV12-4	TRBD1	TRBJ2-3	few	TGTGCCAGCAGCCCAACAGGGGGAAGGGACACAGATACGCAGTATTTT	CASSPTGGRDTDTQYF
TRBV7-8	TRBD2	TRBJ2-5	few	TGTGCCAGCAGCGCCTCTAGCGGGGGACCACAAGAGACCCAGTACTTC	CASSASSGGPQETQYF